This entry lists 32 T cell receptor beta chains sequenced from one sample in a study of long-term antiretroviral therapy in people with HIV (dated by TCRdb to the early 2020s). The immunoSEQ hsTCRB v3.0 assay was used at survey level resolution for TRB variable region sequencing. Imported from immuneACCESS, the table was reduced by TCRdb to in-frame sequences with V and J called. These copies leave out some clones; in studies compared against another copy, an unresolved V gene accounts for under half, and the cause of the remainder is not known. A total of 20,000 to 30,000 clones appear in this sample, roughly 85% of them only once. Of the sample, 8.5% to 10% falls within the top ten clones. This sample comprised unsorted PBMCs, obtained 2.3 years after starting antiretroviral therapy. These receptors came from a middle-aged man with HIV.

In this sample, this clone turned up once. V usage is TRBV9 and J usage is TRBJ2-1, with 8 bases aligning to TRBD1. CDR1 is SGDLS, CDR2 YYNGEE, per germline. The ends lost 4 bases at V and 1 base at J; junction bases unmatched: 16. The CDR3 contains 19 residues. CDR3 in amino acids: CASSPRQGKNVLSYNEQFF. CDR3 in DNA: TGTGCCAGCAGCCCCCGACAGGGGAAAAATGTTCTGTCCTACAATGAGCAGTTCTTC.

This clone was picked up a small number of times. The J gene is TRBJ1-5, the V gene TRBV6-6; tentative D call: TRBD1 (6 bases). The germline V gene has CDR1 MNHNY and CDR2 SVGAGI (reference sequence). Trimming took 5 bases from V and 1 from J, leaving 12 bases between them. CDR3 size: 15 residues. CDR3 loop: CASSRFGQSNQPQHF. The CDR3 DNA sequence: TGTGCCAGCAGTCGTTTTGGACAGAGCAATCAGCCCCAGCATTTT.

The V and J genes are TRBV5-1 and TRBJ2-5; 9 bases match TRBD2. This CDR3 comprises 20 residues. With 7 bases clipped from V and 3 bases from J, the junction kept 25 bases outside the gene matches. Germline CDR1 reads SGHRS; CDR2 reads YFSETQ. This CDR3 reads CASRGGANVAQDAGKETQYF. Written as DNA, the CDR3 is TGCGCCAGCCGCGGGGGGGCCAACGTCGCTCAAGACGCGGGTAAAGAGACCCAGTACTTC.

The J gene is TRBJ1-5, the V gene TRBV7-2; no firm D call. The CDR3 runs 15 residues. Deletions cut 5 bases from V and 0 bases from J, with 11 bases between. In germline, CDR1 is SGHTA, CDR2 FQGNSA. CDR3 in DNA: TGTGCCAGCAGCCGCGGTATTAATAGCAATCAGCCCCAGCATTTT. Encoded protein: CASSRGINSNQPQHF.

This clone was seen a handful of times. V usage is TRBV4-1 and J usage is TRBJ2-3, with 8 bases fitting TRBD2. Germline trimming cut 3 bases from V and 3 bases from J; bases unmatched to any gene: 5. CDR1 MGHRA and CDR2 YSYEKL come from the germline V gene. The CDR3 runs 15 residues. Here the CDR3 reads CASSHGLAQTDTQYF. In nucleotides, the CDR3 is TGCGCCAGCAGCCATGGACTAGCTCAGACAGATACGCAGTATTTT.

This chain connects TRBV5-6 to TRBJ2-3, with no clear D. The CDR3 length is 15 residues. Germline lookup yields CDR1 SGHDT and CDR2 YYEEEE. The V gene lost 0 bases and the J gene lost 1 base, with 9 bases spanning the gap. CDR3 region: CASSLELAGTDTQYF. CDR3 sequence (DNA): TGTGCCAGCAGCTTGGAATTGGCGGGCACAGATACGCAGTATTTT.

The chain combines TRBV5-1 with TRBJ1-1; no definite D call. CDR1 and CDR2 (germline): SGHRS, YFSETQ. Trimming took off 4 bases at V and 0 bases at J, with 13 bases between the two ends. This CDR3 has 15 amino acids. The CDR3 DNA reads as TGCGCCAGCAGCCCGACCGTTAACTTGAACACTGAAGCTTTCTTT. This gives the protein CASSPTVNLNTEAFF.

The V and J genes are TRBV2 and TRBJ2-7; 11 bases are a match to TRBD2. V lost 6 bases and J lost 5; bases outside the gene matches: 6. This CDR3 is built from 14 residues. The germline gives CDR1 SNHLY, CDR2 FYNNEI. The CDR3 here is CASRSTSGVHEQYF. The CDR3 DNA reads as TGTGCCAGCAGGTCGACTAGCGGGGTCCACGAGCAGTACTTC.

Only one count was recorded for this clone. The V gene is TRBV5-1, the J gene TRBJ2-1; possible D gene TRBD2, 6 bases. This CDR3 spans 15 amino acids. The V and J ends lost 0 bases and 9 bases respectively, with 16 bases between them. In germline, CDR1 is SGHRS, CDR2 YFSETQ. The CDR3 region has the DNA TGCGCCAGCAGCTTGGGGCGGGGAGAGAGAGCTGAGCAGTTCTTC. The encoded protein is CASSLGRGERAEQFF.

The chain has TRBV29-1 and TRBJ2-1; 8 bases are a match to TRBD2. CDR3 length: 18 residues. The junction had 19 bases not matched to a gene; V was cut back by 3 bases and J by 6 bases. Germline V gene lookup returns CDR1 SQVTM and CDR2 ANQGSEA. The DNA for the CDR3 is TGCAGCGTTGATGGGGTCTCGGAAGCGGGAGATGTTTTCAATGAGCAGTTCTTC. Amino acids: CSVDGVSEAGDVFNEQFF.

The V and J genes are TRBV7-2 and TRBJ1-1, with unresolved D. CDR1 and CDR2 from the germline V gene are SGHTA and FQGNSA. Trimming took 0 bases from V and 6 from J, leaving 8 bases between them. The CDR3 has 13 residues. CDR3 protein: CASSLAGNPEAFF. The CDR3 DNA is TGTGCCAGCAGCTTAGCGGGTAACCCTGAAGCTTTCTTT.

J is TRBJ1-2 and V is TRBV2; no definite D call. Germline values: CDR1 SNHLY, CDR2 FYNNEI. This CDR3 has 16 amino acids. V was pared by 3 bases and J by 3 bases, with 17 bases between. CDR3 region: CASSDHAHGGDYGYTF. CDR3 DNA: TGTGCCAGCAGTGACCACGCCCACGGCGGGGACTATGGCTACACCTTC.

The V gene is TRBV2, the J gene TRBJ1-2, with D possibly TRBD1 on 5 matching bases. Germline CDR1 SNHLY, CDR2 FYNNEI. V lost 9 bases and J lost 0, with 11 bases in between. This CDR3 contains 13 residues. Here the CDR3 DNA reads TGTGCCAGACTAACAGGTCCTAACTATGGCTACACCTTC. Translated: CARLTGPNYGYTF.

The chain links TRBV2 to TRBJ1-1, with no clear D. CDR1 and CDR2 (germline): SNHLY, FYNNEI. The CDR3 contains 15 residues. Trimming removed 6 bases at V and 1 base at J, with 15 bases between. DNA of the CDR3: TGTGCCAGCAGGGATAGGGCTTCAGGGAACACTGAAGCTTTCTTT. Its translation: CASRDRASGNTEAFF.

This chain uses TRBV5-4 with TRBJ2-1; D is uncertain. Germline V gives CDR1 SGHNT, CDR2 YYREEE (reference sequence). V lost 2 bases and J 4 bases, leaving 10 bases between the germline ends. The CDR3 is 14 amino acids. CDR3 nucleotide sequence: TGTGCCAGCAGCTTTGATGGGCGGTACAATGAGCAGTTCTTC. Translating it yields CASSFDGRYNEQFF.

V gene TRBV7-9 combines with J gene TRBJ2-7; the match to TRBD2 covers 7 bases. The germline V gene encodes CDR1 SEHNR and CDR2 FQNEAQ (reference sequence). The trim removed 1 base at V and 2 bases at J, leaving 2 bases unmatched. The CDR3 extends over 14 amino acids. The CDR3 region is CASSLVGGAYEQYF. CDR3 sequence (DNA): TGTGCCAGCAGCTTAGTGGGGGGGGCCTACGAGCAGTACTTC. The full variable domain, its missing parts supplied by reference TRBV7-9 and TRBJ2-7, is DTGVSQNPRHKITKRGQNVTFRCDPISEHNRLYWYRQTLGQGPEFLTYFQNEAQLEKSRLLSDRFSAERPKGSFSTLEIQRTEQGDSAMYLCASSLVGGAYEQYFGPGTRLTVT.

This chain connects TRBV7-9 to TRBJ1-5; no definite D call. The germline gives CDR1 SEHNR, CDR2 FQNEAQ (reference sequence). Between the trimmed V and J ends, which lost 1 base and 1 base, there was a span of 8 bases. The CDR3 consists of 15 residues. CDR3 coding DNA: TGTGCCAGCAGCTTAGATGGAGGAAGCAATCAGCCCCAGCATTTT. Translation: CASSLDGGSNQPQHF.

The CDR3, as DNA: TGCAGCGCCGAGACAGGGGTCAACACCGGGGAGCTGTTTTTT. Translation gives CSAETGVNTGELFF. This chain joins TRBV29-1 and TRBJ2-2; 8 nucleotides line up with TRBD1. J lost 2 bases, V lost 7 bases, and 6 bases had no gene match. Germline V gives CDR1 SQVTM, CDR2 ANQGSEA. The CDR3 is 14 residues long.

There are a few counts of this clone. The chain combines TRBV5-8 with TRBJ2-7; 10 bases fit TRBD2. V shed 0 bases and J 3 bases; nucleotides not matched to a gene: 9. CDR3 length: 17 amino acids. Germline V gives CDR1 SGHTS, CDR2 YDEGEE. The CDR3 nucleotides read TGTGCCAGCAGCTTGGATACAGCGGGAGGGCTAGGCTACGAGCAGTACTTC. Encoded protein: CASSLDTAGGLGYEQYF.

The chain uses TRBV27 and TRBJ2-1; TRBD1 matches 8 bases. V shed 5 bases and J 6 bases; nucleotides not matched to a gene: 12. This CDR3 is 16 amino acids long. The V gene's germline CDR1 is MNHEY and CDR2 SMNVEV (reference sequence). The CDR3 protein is CASSLRTGLRANEQFF. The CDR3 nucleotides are TGTGCCAGCAGTCTCCGGACAGGGCTAAGGGCCAATGAGCAGTTCTTC.

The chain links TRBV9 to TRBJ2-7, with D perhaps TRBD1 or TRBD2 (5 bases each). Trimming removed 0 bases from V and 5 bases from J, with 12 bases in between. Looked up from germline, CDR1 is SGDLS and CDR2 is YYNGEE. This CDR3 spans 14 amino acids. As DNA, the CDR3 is TGTGCCAGCAGCGTAGGAGGGGTTGAAAACGAGCAGTACTTC. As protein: CASSVGGVENEQYF.

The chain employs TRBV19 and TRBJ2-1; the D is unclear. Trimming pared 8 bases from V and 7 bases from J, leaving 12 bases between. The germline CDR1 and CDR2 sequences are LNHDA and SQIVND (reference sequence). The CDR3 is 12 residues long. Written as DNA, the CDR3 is TGTGCCAGTTCTCTGGTTATTAATGAGCAGTTCTTC. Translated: CASSLVINEQFF.

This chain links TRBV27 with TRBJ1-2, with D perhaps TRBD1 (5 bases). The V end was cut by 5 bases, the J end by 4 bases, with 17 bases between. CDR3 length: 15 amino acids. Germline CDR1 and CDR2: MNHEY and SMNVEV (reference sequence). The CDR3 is CASSPVGRVGYGYTF. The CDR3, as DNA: TGTGCCAGCAGTCCCGTTGGCAGGGTTGGCTATGGCTACACCTTC.

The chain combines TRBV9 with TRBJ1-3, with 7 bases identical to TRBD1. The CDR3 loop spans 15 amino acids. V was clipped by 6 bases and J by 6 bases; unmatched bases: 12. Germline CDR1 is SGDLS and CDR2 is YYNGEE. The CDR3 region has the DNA TGTGCCAGCAACCCACAGGGGACAGATCTAAACACCATATATTTT. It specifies CASNPQGTDLNTIYF.

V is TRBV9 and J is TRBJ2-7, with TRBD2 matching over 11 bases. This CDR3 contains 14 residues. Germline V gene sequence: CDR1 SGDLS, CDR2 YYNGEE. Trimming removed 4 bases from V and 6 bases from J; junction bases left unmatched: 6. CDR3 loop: CASSITSGSVEQYF. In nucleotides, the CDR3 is TGTGCCAGCAGCATCACTAGCGGGAGCGTCGAGCAGTACTTC.

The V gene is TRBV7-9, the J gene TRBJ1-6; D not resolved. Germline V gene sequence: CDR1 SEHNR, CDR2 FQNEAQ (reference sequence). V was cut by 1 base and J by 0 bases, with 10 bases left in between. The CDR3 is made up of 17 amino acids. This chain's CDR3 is CASSLEGSVSYNSPLHF. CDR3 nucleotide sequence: TGTGCCAGCAGCTTAGAGGGCAGCGTCTCCTATAATTCACCCCTCCACTTT.

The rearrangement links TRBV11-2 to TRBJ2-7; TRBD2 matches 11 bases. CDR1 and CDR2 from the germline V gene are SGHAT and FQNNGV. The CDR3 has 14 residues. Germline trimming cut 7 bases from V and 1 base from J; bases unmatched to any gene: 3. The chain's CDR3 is CASTWTSGSYEQYF. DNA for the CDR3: TGTGCCAGCACCTGGACTAGCGGGTCCTACGAGCAGTACTTC.

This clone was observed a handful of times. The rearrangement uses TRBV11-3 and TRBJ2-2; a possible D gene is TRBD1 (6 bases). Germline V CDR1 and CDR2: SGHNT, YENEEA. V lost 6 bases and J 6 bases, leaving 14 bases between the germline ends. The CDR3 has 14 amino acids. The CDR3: CASRDRLRAGELFF. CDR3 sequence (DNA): TGTGCCAGCAGAGACAGGCTGCGCGCCGGGGAGCTGTTTTTT.

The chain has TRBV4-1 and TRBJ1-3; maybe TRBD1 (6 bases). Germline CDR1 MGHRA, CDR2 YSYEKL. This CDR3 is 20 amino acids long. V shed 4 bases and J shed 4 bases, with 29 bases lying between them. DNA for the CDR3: TGCGCCAGCAGCCCCCTTAAGGGGGGGGGCGACCTTATAGCGGGAAACACCATATATTTT. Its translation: CASSPLKGGGDLIAGNTIYF.

The CDR3 region has the DNA TGTGCCAGCATAGGACAGGGCCAAAAACCCTCGAACACCGGGGAGCTGTTTTTT. Protein sequence: CASIGQGQKPSNTGELFF. The genes are TRBV27 and TRBJ2-2; the match to TRBD1 covers 8 bases. J was trimmed by 0 bases and V by 7 bases; bases with no gene match: 13. The CDR3 has 18 amino acids. CDR1 and CDR2 from the germline V gene are MNHEY and SMNVEV (reference sequence).

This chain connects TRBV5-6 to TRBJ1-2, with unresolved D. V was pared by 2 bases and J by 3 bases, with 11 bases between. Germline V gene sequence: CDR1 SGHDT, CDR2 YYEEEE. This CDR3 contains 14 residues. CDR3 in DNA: TGTGCCAGCAGCTTCGATACAACGCACTATGGCTACACCTTC. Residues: CASSFDTTHYGYTF.

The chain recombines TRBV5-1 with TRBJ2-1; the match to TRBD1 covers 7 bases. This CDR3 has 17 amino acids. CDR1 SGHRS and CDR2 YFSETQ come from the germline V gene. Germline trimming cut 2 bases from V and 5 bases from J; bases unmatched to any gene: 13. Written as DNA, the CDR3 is TGCGCCAGCAGCTTCGATGGAACAGGGGCCCTTAACAATGAGCAGTTCTTC. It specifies CASSFDGTGALNNEQFF.